These 25 T cell receptor beta chains were sequenced from one sample in a study of blood T cell repertoires in COVID-19. Repertoires were generated with immunoSEQ multiplex PCR, while TCRdb's copy carries only in-frame clones and drops some. This table holds 180,000 or so clones, approximately 90% found once. The material sequenced was peripheral blood. The receptors were sampled from a woman in her forties or fifties with acute or convalescent COVID-19.

The chain employs TRBV12-3 or TRBV12-4 and TRBJ1-2; the match to TRBD1 covers 7 bases. Trimming at V came to 3 bases and at J to 8 bases, leaving 6 bases not matched to a gene. The CDR3 covers 13 residues. CDR3 in amino acids: CASSFDRVGGYTF. The CDR3 DNA is TGTGCCAGCAGTTTCGACAGGGTAGGCGGCTACACCTTC.

The V call is TRBV6-5, the J call TRBJ2-4, with D possibly TRBD2 on 6 matching bases. In germline, CDR1 is MNHEY, CDR2 SVGAGI. There are 14 residues in the CDR3. The ends were cut back, 4 bases at V and 7 bases at J, with 14 bases in the middle. The chain's CDR3 is CASSSAGGGNIQYF. In DNA, the CDR3 is TGTGCCAGCAGTTCTGCCGGGGGTGGTAACATTCAGTACTTC.

The chain uses TRBV6-5 and TRBJ1-6; 9 positions agree with TRBD1. The CDR3 runs 16 residues. The V gene end was trimmed by 2 bases and the J gene end by 7 bases; junction bases not matched to a gene: 6. CDR1 and CDR2 (germline): MNHEY, SVGAGI. CDR3: CASSYRTGVYNSPLHF. In nucleotides, the CDR3 is TGTGCCAGCAGTTACCGGACAGGGGTTTACAATTCACCCCTCCACTTT.

The chain joins TRBV5-5 to TRBJ2-1; 11 nucleotides agree with TRBD2. CDR1 and CDR2 (germline): SGHKS, YYEKEE (reference sequence). The V and J ends lost 4 bases and 6 bases, in that order; junction bases with no gene match: 6. The CDR3 extends over 15 amino acids. Here the CDR3 reads CASSPGTSGSNEQFF. CDR3 in DNA: TGTGCCAGCAGCCCAGGGACTAGCGGAAGCAATGAGCAGTTCTTC.

The DNA of the CDR3 is TGTGCCAGCAGGTCGACAGGGGACTATGGCTACACCTTC. Encoded protein: CASRSTGDYGYTF. The V call is TRBV12-3 or TRBV12-4, the J call TRBJ1-2; 8 bases align to TRBD1. The CDR3 length is 13 residues. The J segment lost 3 bases and the V segment lost 6 bases, leaving 3 bases of the junction unmatched.

V is TRBV7-2 and J is TRBJ1-2; the match to TRBD1 covers 7 bases. Per the germline V gene, CDR1 is SGHTA and CDR2 is FQGNSA. Unmatched junction bases numbered 3, after V lost 2 bases and J lost 3 bases. The CDR3 runs to 14 residues. As DNA, the CDR3 is TGTGCCAGCAGCTTATGGCAGGGGGACTATGGCTACACCTTC. It specifies CASSLWQGDYGYTF.

CDR3 sequence (DNA): TGTGCCAGCACCACGGACAGACGGAACACTGAAGCTTTCTTT. This encodes CASTTDRRNTEAFF. V and J are TRBV6-5 and TRBJ1-1, with a weak D call TRBD1 (6 bases). CDR1 and CDR2 (germline): MNHEY, SVGAGI. The CDR3 covers 14 residues. With 7 bases removed from V and 1 base from J, the gap between germline ends came to 13 bases.

DNA of the CDR3: TGTGCCAGTAGTCAGGGATTAGGAGACTACAATGAGCAGTTCTTC. It is translated as CASSQGLGDYNEQFF. The rearrangement uses TRBV19 and TRBJ2-1; the D gene is possibly TRBD1 (5 bases). The CDR3 extends over 15 amino acids. The germline CDR1 and CDR2 sequences are LNHDA and SQIVND (reference sequence). V was cut by 5 bases and J by 3 bases, with 14 bases left in between.

The genes are TRBV11-2 and TRBJ2-1, with 8 bases identical to TRBD1. The length of the CDR3 is 17 residues. Trimming cost V 4 bases and J 3 bases; bases outside gene matches: 11. Germline values: CDR1 SGHAT, CDR2 FQNNGV. CDR3 sequence reads: CASSSHRTGSHYNEQFF. CDR3 bases: TGTGCCAGCAGCTCCCACCGGACAGGGAGCCACTACAATGAGCAGTTCTTC.

V usage is TRBV29-1 and J usage is TRBJ1-5; D possibly corresponds to TRBD1 (6 bases). Between the trimmed V and J ends, which lost 4 bases and 4 bases, there was a span of 11 bases. The CDR3 extends over 13 amino acids. The germline gives CDR1 SQVTM, CDR2 ANQGSEA. This chain's CDR3 is CSVGQGMNQPQHF. DNA of the CDR3: TGCAGCGTTGGCCAGGGGATGAATCAGCCCCAGCATTTT.

This clone was picked up one time. The CDR3 nucleotides read TGTGCCTGGAGTGTAAGCGGGGGGTCACCCCTCCACTTT. It specifies CAWSVSGGSPLHF. The chain recombines TRBV30 with TRBJ1-6; TRBD1 might be the D (5 bases). The CDR3 contains 13 residues. The germline gives CDR1 GTSNPN, CDR2 SVGIG (reference sequence). The germline V and J ends were trimmed by 0 bases and 10 bases, with 10 bases remaining between them.

This sequence joins TRBV29-1 and TRBJ2-1, with 8 bases aligning to TRBD2. CDR1 is SQVTM, CDR2 ANQGSEA, per germline. This CDR3 comprises 13 residues. V was pared by 1 base and J by 4 bases, with 0 bases of the junction left unmatched. The CDR3 nucleotides read TGCAGCGTTGAAGTAGCGGGGTACAATGAGCAGTTCTTC. Protein product: CSVEVAGYNEQFF.

The genes are TRBV7-3 and TRBJ2-3; 14 bases fit TRBD2. The CDR3 sequence is 14 residues long. Germline loops: CDR1 SGHTA, CDR2 FQGTGA. With 4 bases clipped from V and 6 bases from J, the junction kept 0 bases outside the gene matches. The DNA of the CDR3 is TGTGCCAGCAGCTGGACTAGCGGGGGGGATACGCAGTATTTT. It translates to CASSWTSGGDTQYF.

V is TRBV18 and J is TRBJ1-2; D is possibly TRBD1 (6 bases). In germline, CDR1 is KGHSH, CDR2 LQKENI. The CDR3 is 17 amino acids. Trimming left V 0 bases short and J 1 base short, with 15 bases between. This CDR3 reads CASSPPTRGGLNYGYTF. CDR3 nucleotides: TGTGCCAGCTCACCACCCACCCGAGGGGGTCTTAACTATGGCTACACCTTC.

The chain has TRBV6-1 and TRBJ1-2; D is possibly TRBD1 (5 bases). CDR1 MNHNS and CDR2 SASEGT come from the germline V gene. The CDR3 extends over 15 amino acids. V lost 1 base, J lost 4 bases, and 13 bases lay in between. CDR3 in amino acids: CASSEGGGISYGYTF. The DNA for the CDR3 is TGTGCCAGCAGTGAAGGGGGGGGGATAAGCTATGGCTACACCTTC.

The rearrangement joins TRBV24-1 to TRBJ1-5, with 7 bases identical to TRBD1. V lost 4 bases and J lost 0; bases outside the gene matches: 5. This CDR3 region has 16 residues. CDR1 KGHDR and CDR2 SFDVKD come from the germline V gene. CDR3 DNA sequence: TGTGCCACCAGTGACCGAGGGACAGATAGCAATCAGCCCCAGCATTTT. Residues: CATSDRGTDSNQPQHF.

The V call is TRBV19, the J call TRBJ1-2; TRBD1 agrees at 7 bases. J lost 7 bases, V lost 6 bases, and 11 bases had no gene match. Per the germline V gene, CDR1 is LNHDA and CDR2 is SQIVND (reference sequence). The CDR3 length is 14 residues. The DNA of the CDR3 is TGTGCCAGTAGAGAGACAGGGCTCGGCGGTGGCTACACCTTC. Its protein is CASRETGLGGGYTF.

The gene calls are TRBV7-2 and TRBJ2-7; tentative D call: TRBD2 (7 bases). Germline V gives CDR1 SGHTA, CDR2 FQGNSA. The CDR3 is 16 residues long. V was shortened by 4 bases and J by 6 bases, with 22 bases between the two germline ends. The CDR3 spells CASSSGPALGGGEQYF. CDR3 in DNA: TGTGCCAGCAGCTCCGGACCAGCCCTAGGGGGGGGCGAGCAGTACTTC.

In nucleotides, the CDR3 is TGTGCCAGCAGCCCCGCTAGCGGGAGGAACTATGGGGAGCTGTTTTTT. This encodes CASSPASGRNYGELFF. The genes are TRBV7-9 and TRBJ2-2; 11 positions agree with TRBD2. V shed 5 bases and J 8 bases; nucleotides not matched to a gene: 10. This CDR3 is 16 amino acids long. Per the germline V gene, CDR1 is SEHNR and CDR2 is FQNEAQ (reference sequence).

The rearrangement uses TRBV13 and TRBJ1-2; D unresolved. The CDR3 is made up of 14 amino acids. V lost 10 bases, J lost 5 bases, and 20 bases lay in between. Germline CDR1 PRHDT, CDR2 FYEKMQ (reference sequence). The CDR3: CATSLGQELYGYTF. CDR3 in DNA: TGTGCCACCTCTTTGGGCCAAGAACTGTATGGCTACACCTTC. Filled out from reference TRBV13 and TRBJ1-2, the complete variable domain reads AAGVIQSPRHLIKEKRETATLKCYPIPRHDTVYWYQQGPGQDPQFLISFYEKMQSDKGSIPDRFSAQQFSDYHSELNMSSLELGDSALYFCATSLGQELYGYTFGSGTRLTVV.

V and J are TRBV11-2 and TRBJ2-7; 11 nucleotides match TRBD2. The CDR3 totals 17 residues. The J segment lost 4 bases and the V segment lost 2 bases, leaving 10 bases of the junction unmatched. The V gene's germline CDR1 is SGHAT and CDR2 FQNNGV. The DNA of the CDR3 is TGTGCCAGCAGCTTAACCGGGACTAGCGGAAGAATATACGAGCAGTACTTC. Translated, it gives CASSLTGTSGRIYEQYF.

This clone appeared a single time. The rearrangement joins TRBV24-1 to TRBJ2-1, with 8 bases matching TRBD1. J lost 2 bases, V lost 4 bases, and 6 bases had no gene match. CDR3 length: 16 residues. CDR1 and CDR2 from the germline V gene are KGHDR and SFDVKD. The CDR3 nucleotides read TGTGCCACCAGTGACGCCCAGGGGGCCACCTACAATGAGCAGTTCTTC. As protein: CATSDAQGATYNEQFF.

This clone was detected only a few times. The chain employs TRBV6-2 or TRBV6-3 and TRBJ2-1, with TRBD1 matching 11 bases. CDR3 length equals 15 residues. Looked up from germline, CDR1 is MNHEY and CDR2 is SVGEGT. V was pared by 6 bases and J by 8 bases, with 9 bases of the junction left unmatched. Here the CDR3 DNA reads TGTGCCAGCAGCCCCAGGACAGGGGGCTGGGATGAGCAGTTCTTC. Its translation is CASSPRTGGWDEQFF.

This chain connects TRBV11-2 to TRBJ1-3; D may be TRBD1 (5 bases). Germline V gene data show CDR1 as SGHAT and CDR2 as FQNNGV. V lost 5 bases to trimming and J lost 0 bases, with 14 bases between them. The CDR3 runs to 16 residues. CDR3 in amino acids: CASSPTALSSGNTIYF. The CDR3 DNA is TGTGCCAGCAGCCCGACAGCGCTATCCTCTGGAAACACCATATATTTT.

This clone was seen a single time. This chain links TRBV29-1 with TRBJ1-1; 12 nucleotides match TRBD1. With 5 bases clipped from V and 5 bases from J, the junction kept 6 bases outside the gene matches. CDR1 SQVTM and CDR2 ANQGSEA come from the germline V gene. The length of the CDR3 is 14 residues. CDR3 residues: CSVRDRGPGTEAFF. CDR3 sequence (DNA): TGCAGCGTTCGGGACAGGGGGCCGGGGACTGAAGCTTTCTTT. The entire variable domain, with the rest obtained from reference TRBV29-1 and TRBJ1-1, is as follows: SAVISQKPSRDICQRGTSLTIQCQVDSQVTMMFWYRQQPGQSLTLIATANQGSEATYESGFVIDKFPISRPNLTFSTLTVSNMSPEDSSIYLCSVRDRGPGTEAFFGQGTRLTVV.